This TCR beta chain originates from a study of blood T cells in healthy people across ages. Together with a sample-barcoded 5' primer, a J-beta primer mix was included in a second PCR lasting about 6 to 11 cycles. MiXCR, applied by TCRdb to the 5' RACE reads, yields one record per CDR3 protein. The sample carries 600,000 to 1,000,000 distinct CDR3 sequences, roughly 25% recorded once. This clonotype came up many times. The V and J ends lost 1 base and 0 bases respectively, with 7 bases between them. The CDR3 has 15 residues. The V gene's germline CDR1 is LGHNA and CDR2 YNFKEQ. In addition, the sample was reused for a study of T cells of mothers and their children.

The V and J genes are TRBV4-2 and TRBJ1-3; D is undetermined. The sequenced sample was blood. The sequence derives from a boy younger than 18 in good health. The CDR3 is CASSQGSDSGNTIYF. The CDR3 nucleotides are TGTGCCAGCAGCCAAGGTTCAGACTCTGGAAACACCATATATTTT.